The source of this T cell receptor (beta chain) is a study of vaccination and CD4 T cells after COVID-19. About the research overall: Mild disease affected about 10 convalescent patients and severe disease one, all SARS-CoV-2 positive by nasal swab PCR.

This CDR3 region has 14 residues. J lost 6 bases, V lost 5 bases, and 9 bases had no gene match. Per the germline V gene, CDR1 is SGHVS and CDR2 is FQNEAQ. TCRdb re-derived calls from the PCR reads in MiXCR, one entry per CDR3 protein. This table has roughly 19,000 distinct CDR3 sequences, roughly two thirds appearing once. This chain uses TRBV7-8 with TRBJ2-7, with TRBD2 identical over 8 bases. The material sequenced was CD4+ T cells from blood, taken after SARS-CoV-2 vaccination. This TCR came from a human donor who had recovered from COVID-19. The DNA for the CDR3 is TGTGCCAGCAGCCCCGGGGGACTAGAACGCGAGCAGTACTTC. Translating it yields CASSPGGLEREQYF.